The 14 T cell receptor beta chains below all came from one sample that was sequenced in a study of CD8 T cells in ankylosing spondylitis. From the 5' RACE reads, TCRdb called clonotypes with MiXCR, one entry per CDR3 protein. The sample has about 110,000 distinct CDR3 sequences; 20% to 30% are singletons. Sequencing was carried out using synovial fluid, either unsorted or a sorted T cell fraction (not recorded which). The receptors were gathered from a male donor with ankylosing spondylitis.

This clonotype was detected only a few times. V is TRBV12-3 or TRBV12-4 and J is TRBJ1-1; D remains ambiguous. The CDR3 runs to 12 residues. The V end was cut by 5 bases, the J end by 10 bases, with 14 bases between. The DNA of the CDR3 is TGTGCCAGCAGTCCGACATCCCCCGGAGCTTTCTTT. Translating it yields CASSPTSPGAFF.

V usage is TRBV6-1 and J usage is TRBJ2-1; 7 nucleotides match TRBD1. CDR1 and CDR2 (germline): MNHNS, SASEGT. This CDR3 spans 14 amino acids. V trimming: 6 bases; J trimming: 10 bases; junction bases outside the gene matches: 12. The chain's CDR3 is CASSKPQGPREQFF. In DNA, the CDR3 is TGTGCCAGCAGCAAACCACAGGGGCCTCGGGAGCAGTTCTTC.

V is TRBV6-5 and J is TRBJ2-1, with D possibly being TRBD1 (5 bases). Germline V gene sequence: CDR1 MNHEY, CDR2 SVGAGI. This CDR3 is 14 amino acids long. The V gene lost 2 bases and the J gene lost 8 bases, with 13 bases spanning the gap. CDR3 residues: CASSYRQGGDEQFF. In DNA form, the CDR3 reads TGTGCCAGCAGTTACCGGCAGGGTGGCGATGAGCAGTTCTTC.

This clonotype was seen many times. CDR3 nucleotides: TGCGCCAGCAGCGACAGAGCGAACACCGGGGAGCTGTTTTTT. Translation gives CASSDRANTGELFF. The chain is built from TRBV10-1 and TRBJ2-2; TRBD1 is a possible D gene (5 bases). Germline V gives CDR1 WNHNN, CDR2 SYGVQD (reference sequence). V was cut by 6 bases and J by 0 bases, with 8 bases left in between. The CDR3 length is 14 residues.

This clonotype was counted ten times or more. This chain connects TRBV11-2 to TRBJ2-2; D might be TRBD2 (5 bases). This CDR3 contains 14 residues. Germline CDR1 and CDR2: SGHAT and FQNNGV. Trimming pared 11 bases from V and 1 base from J, leaving 14 bases between. CDR3 protein: CASTGIMNTGELFF. The CDR3 DNA reads as TGTGCCTCCACGGGGATTATGAACACCGGGGAGCTGTTTTTT. The full variable domain, rest sourced from reference TRBV11-2 and TRBJ2-2, is EAGVAQSPRYKIIEKRQSVAFWCNPISGHATLYWYQQILGQGPKLLIQFQNNGVVDDSQLPKDRFSAERLKGVDSTLKIQPAKLEDSAVYLCASTGIMNTGELFFGEGSRLTVL.

This clonotype occurred many times. The chain is built from TRBV12-3 or TRBV12-4 and TRBJ2-5, with D possibly TRBD1 on 7 matching bases. The V gene lost 3 bases and the J gene lost 5 bases, with 16 bases spanning the gap. The CDR3 has 15 residues. The CDR3 sequence is CASSLNGGGAETQYF. The CDR3 DNA follows: TGTGCCAGCAGTTTGAATGGAGGGGGCGCGGAGACCCAGTACTTC.

This clonotype was observed a few times. The CDR3, as DNA: TGCGCCAGCAGGCCGGGACAGTCCTATCTGGATACGCAGTATTTT. Its protein is CASRPGQSYLDTQYF. The chain has TRBV5-1 and TRBJ2-3, with 7 bases fitting TRBD1. Germline CDR1 and CDR2: SGHRS and YFSETQ. This CDR3 is built from 15 residues. Trimming took 5 bases from V and 6 from J; bases not matched to a gene: 12.

The chain is built from TRBV3-1 and TRBJ2-1, with D possibly being TRBD1 (6 bases). From germline, CDR1 is LGHDT and CDR2 YNNKEL (reference sequence). CDR3 length: 13 amino acids. V shed 1 base and J shed 5 bases, with 6 bases lying between them. CDR3 DNA sequence: TGTGCCAGCAGCCAAGGGGGGCACAATGAGCAGTTCTTC. It is translated as CASSQGGHNEQFF.

This clonotype was counted ten times or more. The chain recombines TRBV2 with TRBJ2-1; 7 bases align to TRBD2. V lost 7 bases, J lost 8 bases, and 17 bases stayed unmatched. The CDR3 consists of 16 residues. Germline values: CDR1 SNHLY, CDR2 FYNNEI. In DNA, the CDR3 is TGTGCCAGCACCGGAAACGCGGGACTATCGGGCGATGAGCAGTTCTTC. Residues: CASTGNAGLSGDEQFF.

This chain links TRBV7-8 with TRBJ2-1, with D perhaps TRBD1 (6 bases). The V end lost 4 bases, the J end lost 0 bases, and 10 bases lay between the germline ends. Germline assignment: CDR1 SGHVS and CDR2 FQNEAQ. CDR3 length: 15 amino acids. CDR3: CASSSVGHSYNEQFF. CDR3 nucleotide sequence: TGTGCCAGCAGCTCAGTGGGACACTCCTACAATGAGCAGTTCTTC.

The sample holds a few counts of this clonotype. The genes are TRBV7-6 and TRBJ2-3; 7 bases agree with TRBD2. V shed 5 bases and J 3 bases; nucleotides not matched to a gene: 11. Germline V gene sequence: CDR1 SGHVS, CDR2 FNYEAQ. This CDR3 has 16 amino acids. CDR3 protein: CASSPLSLAATDTQYF. In DNA form, the CDR3 reads TGTGCCAGCAGCCCCCTAAGTCTAGCGGCTACAGATACGCAGTATTTT.

This clonotype was picked up a small number of times. This sequence joins TRBV19 and TRBJ2-3; D is possibly TRBD2 (6 bases). Germline values: CDR1 LNHDA, CDR2 SQIVND (reference sequence). V was cut by 8 bases and J by 2 bases, with 11 bases left in between. CDR3 size: 13 residues. The CDR3 coding sequence is TGTGCCAGTCGAGGGGAGGCCACAGATACGCAGTATTTT. This encodes CASRGEATDTQYF.

The chain couples TRBV20-1 to TRBJ1-3; the D is unclear. This CDR3 has 11 residues. Trimming removed 4 bases at V and 4 bases at J, with 5 bases between. The germline V gene encodes CDR1 DFQATT and CDR2 SNEGSKA (reference sequence). The chain's CDR3 is CSAMVGNTIYF. The CDR3 bases are TGCAGTGCTATGGTCGGAAACACCATATATTTT.

This clonotype was observed a few times. This chain uses TRBV20-1 with TRBJ2-5; 14 bases line up with TRBD2. The CDR3 contains 18 residues. V lost 4 bases and J lost 3; bases outside the gene matches: 13. The germline CDR1 and CDR2 sequences are DFQATT and SNEGSKA (reference sequence). This CDR3 is CSAILGTSGSRLKETQYF. DNA for the CDR3: TGCAGTGCTATCCTGGGGACTAGCGGGAGTCGGTTGAAAGAGACCCAGTACTTC.